Given below is one TCR beta chain in context. No antigen is known for it. This specimen comes from a study of cytomegalovirus exposure and HLA in healthy donors. Overall study findings and caveats: TCR beta sequences reportedly predicted most subjects' HLA-A and HLA-B alleles accurately. Common viral pathogens seemed to be connected with several of the most significant clusters, according to a later analysis. Most TCR sequences were seen very rarely across donors, but some public TCRs occurred in many. In a later analysis, a genetic analysis reported fewer productive-TCR N-insertions in an Asian-associated ancestry cluster than the cohort average.

A multiplex PCR was run with 60 Vbeta primers and 13 Jbeta primers. Sequenced by immunoSEQ multiplex PCR; TCRdb stores in-frame clones only, minus some. The sample records around 91,000 clones, about nine tenths being singletons. Germline lookup yields CDR1 MDHEN and CDR2 SYDVKM. Trimming stripped 4 bases from V and 8 bases from J, with 8 bases between. This CDR3 has 11 residues. The rearrangement uses TRBV28 and TRBJ1-2; TRBD1 might be the D (6 bases). This receptor was taken from a man aged 25 to 40 in good health and CMV-seropositive. Sequences were obtained from PBMCs. As DNA, the CDR3 is TGTGCCAGCAGTTCCGACAGGGGCTACACCTTC. This translates into CASSSDRGYTF.